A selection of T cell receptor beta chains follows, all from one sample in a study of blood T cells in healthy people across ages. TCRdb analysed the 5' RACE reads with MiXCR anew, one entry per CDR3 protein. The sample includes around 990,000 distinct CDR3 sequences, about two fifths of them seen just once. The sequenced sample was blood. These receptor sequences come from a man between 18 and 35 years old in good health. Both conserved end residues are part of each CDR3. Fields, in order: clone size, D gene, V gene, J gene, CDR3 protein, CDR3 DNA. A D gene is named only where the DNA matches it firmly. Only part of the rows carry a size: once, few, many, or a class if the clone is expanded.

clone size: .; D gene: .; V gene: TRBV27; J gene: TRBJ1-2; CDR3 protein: CASSLGGASGYTF; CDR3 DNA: TGTGCCAGCAGTTTAGGGGGCGCGAGTGGCTACACCTTC
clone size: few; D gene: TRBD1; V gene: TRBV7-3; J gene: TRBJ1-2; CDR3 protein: CASSLIPTGKNGYTF; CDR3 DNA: TGTGCCAGTAGCTTAATCCCGACAGGGAAGAATGGCTACACCTTC
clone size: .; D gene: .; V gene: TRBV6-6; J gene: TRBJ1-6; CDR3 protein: CASRAGISSPLHF; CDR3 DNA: TGTGCCAGCAGAGCCGGGATTAGCTCACCCCTCCACTTT
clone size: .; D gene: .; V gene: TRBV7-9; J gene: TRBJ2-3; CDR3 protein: CASSFEGNTDAQYF; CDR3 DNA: TGTGCCAGCAGCTTTGAAGGAAACACAGATGCGCAGTATTTT
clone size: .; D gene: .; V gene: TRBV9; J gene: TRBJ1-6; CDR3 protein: CAISSTDSPLHF; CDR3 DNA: TGTGCCATCAGCTCCACCGATTCACCCCTCCACTTT
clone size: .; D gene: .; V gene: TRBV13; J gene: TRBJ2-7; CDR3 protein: CASSLGRGLEQYF; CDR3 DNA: TGTGCCAGCAGCTTAGGTCGGGGGCTCGAGCAGTACTTC
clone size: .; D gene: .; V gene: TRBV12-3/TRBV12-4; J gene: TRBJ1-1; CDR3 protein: CASSWGGVNTEAFF; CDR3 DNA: TGTGCCAGCAGCTGGGGGGGTGTGAACACTGAAGCTTTCTTT
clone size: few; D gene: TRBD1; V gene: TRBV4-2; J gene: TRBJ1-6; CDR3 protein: CASSPRTGSNSPLHF; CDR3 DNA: TGTGCCAGCAGCCCTCGGACAGGGAGCAATTCACCCCTCCACTTT
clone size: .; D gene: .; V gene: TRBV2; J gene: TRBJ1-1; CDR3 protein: CASRTSSATEAFF; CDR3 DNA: TGTGCCAGCAGAACGTCCTCGGCCACTGAAGCTTTCTTT
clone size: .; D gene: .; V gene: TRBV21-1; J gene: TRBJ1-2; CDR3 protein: CASSKVSGATPQAYGYTF; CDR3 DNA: TGTGCCAGCAGCAAAGTCTCGGGGGCGACACCTCAAGCCTATGGCTACACCTTC
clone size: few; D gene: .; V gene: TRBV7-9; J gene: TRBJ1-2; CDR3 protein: CASSRGTFDVYTF; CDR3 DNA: TGTGCCAGCAGCCGCGGGACATTTGACGTCTACACCTTC
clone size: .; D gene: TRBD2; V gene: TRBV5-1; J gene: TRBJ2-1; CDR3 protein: CASSQPGLTYNEQFF; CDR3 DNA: TGCGCCAGCAGCCAACCGGGACTAACCTACAATGAGCAGTTCTTC
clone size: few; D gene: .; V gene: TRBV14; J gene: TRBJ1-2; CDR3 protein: CASSQAGLGPYGYTF; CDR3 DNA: TGTGCCAGCAGCCAAGCGGGGTTGGGGCCCTATGGCTACACCTTC
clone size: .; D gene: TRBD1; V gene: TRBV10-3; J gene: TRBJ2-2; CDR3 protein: CAISDRGQGVTGELFF; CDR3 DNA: TGTGCCATCAGTGACCGTGGACAGGGGGTCACCGGGGAGCTGTTTTTT
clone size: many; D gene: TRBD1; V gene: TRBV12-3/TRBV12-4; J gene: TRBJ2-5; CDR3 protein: CASTLGTDQETQYF; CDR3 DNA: TGTGCCAGCACCCTCGGGACAGACCAAGAGACCCAGTACTTC
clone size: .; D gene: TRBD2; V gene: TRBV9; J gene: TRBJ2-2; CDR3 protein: CASSQWGGRTGELFF; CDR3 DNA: TGTGCCAGCAGCCAATGGGGGGGTAGGACCGGGGAGCTGTTTTTT
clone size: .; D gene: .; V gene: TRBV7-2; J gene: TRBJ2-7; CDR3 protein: CASGFGGRPYEQYF; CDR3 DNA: TGTGCCAGCGGCTTCGGGGGAAGGCCCTACGAGCAGTACTTC
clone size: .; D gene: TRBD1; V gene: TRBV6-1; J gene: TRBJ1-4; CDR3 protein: CASSDRGSTNEKLFF; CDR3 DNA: TGTGCCAGCAGTGACAGGGGGAGCACTAATGAAAAACTGTTTTTT
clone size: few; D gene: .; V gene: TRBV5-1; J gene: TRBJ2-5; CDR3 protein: CASSPQQVHQETQYF; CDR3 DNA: TGCGCCAGCAGCCCACAACAGGTCCACCAAGAGACCCAGTACTTC
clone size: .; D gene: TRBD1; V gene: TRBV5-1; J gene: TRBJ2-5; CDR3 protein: CASSEVTGGSETQYF; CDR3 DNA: TGCGCCAGCAGCGAGGTAACAGGGGGCAGCGAGACCCAGTACTTC
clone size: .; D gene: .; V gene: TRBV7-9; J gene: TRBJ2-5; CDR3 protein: CASSPSFTSLGDEQYF; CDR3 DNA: TGTGCCAGCAGCCCGAGCTTCACCAGCCTGGGCGATGAGCAGTACTTC
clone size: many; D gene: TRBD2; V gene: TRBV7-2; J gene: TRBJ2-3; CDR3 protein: CASSHGLAGGRSTDTQYF; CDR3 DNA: TGTGCCAGCAGCCACGGACTAGCGGGGGGGCGGTCAACAGATACGCAGTATTTT
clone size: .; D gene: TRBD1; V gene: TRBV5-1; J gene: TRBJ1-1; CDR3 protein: CASSPGDREYTEAFF; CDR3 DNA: TGCGCCAGCAGCCCGGGGGACAGAGAGTACACTGAAGCTTTCTTT
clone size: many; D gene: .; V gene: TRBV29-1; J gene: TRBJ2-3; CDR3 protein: CSVPGDTQYF; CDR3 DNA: TGCAGCGTTCCCGGGGATACGCAGTATTTT
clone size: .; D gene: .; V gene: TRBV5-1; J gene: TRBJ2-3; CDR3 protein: CASSWTTSLGTQYF; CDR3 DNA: TGCGCCAGCAGCTGGACGACTAGTTTGGGTACGCAGTATTTT
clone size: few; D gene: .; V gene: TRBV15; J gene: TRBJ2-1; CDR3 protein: CATSTNREIYNEQFF; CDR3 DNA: TGTGCCACCAGCACCAACAGGGAGATATACAATGAGCAGTTCTTC
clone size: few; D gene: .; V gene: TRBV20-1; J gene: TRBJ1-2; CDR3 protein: CSAWDGYGYTF; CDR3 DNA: TGCAGTGCTTGGGACGGGTATGGCTACACCTTC
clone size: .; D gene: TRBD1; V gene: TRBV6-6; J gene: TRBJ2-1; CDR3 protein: CASSHRTGGAYNEQFF; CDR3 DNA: TGTGCCAGCAGTCACCGGACAGGGGGCGCCTACAATGAGCAGTTCTTC
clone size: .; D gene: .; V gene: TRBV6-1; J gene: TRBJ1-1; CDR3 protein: CATGIYTEAFF; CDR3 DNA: TGTGCCACCGGGATTTACACTGAAGCTTTCTTT
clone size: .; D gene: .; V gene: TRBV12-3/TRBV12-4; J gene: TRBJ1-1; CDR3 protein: CASSSAGTLNTEAFF; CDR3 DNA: TGTGCCAGCAGCTCGGCCGGGACATTGAACACTGAAGCTTTCTTT
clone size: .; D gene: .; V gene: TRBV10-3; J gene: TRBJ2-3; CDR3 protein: CAISESRSTDTQYF; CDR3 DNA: TGTGCCATCAGTGAGTCTCGCAGCACAGATACGCAGTATTTT
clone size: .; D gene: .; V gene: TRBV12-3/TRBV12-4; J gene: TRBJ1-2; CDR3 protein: CASRKSLANYGYTF; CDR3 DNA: TGTGCCAGCAGAAAGAGTTTAGCTAACTATGGCTACACCTTC
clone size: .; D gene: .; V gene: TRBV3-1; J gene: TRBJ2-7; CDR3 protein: CASSQEQYHTYEQYF; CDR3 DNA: TGTGCCAGCAGCCAAGAGCAGTATCATACCTACGAGCAGTACTTC
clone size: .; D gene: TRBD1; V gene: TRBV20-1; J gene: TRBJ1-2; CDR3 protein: CSARDPGGSNYGYTF; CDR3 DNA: TGCAGTGCTAGAGATCCAGGGGGCTCCAACTATGGCTACACCTTC
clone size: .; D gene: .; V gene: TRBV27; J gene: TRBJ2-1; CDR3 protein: CASRPQGTPPNEQFF; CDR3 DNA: TGTGCCAGCAGGCCCCAGGGGACACCTCCCAATGAGCAGTTCTTC
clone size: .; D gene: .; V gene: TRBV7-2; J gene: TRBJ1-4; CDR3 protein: CASSLETTTNEKLFF; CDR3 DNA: TGTGCCAGCAGCTTAGAGACAACAACTAATGAAAAACTGTTTTTT
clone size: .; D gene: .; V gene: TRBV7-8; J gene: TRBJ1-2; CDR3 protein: CASSLGEGVYGYTF; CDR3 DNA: TGTGCCAGCAGCTTAGGTGAAGGGGTCTATGGCTACACCTTC
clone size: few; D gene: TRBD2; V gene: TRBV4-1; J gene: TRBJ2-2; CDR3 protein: CASSLPGLATGELFF; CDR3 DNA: TGCGCCAGCAGCCTCCCGGGACTAGCGACCGGGGAGCTGTTTTTT
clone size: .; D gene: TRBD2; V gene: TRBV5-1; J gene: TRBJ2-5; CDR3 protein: CASSFSGGSGNEQYF; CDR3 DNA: TGCGCCAGCAGCTTTAGCGGGGGGTCAGGCAATGAGCAGTACTTC
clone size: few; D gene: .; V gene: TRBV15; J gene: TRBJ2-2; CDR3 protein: CATSRRTNTGELFF; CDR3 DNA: TGTGCCACCAGCAGAAGAACGAACACCGGGGAGCTGTTTTTT
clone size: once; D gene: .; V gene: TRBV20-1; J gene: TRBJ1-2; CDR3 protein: CSATPDRGANYGYTF; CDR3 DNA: TGCAGTGCTACCCCCGATAGGGGAGCTAACTATGGCTACACCTTC
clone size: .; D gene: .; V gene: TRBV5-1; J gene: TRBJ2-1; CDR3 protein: CASSPTIPDEQFF; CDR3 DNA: TGCGCCAGCAGCCCCACAATACCGGATGAGCAGTTCTTC
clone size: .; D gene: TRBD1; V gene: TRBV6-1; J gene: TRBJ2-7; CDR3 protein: CASGQGGPYEQYF; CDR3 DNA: TGTGCCAGTGGACAGGGAGGACCCTACGAGCAGTACTTC
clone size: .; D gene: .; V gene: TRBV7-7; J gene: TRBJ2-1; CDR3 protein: CASSPSTRNNEQFF; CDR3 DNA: TGTGCTAGCAGCCCTTCGACTAGGAACAATGAGCAGTTCTTC
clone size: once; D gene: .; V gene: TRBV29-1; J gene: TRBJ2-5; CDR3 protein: CSDHRDQETQYF; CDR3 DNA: TGCAGCGACCACAGGGATCAAGAGACCCAGTACTTC
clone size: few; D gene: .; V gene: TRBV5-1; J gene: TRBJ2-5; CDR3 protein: CASSFERGRETQYF; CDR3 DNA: TGCGCCAGCAGCTTTGAGAGGGGAAGGGAGACCCAGTACTTC
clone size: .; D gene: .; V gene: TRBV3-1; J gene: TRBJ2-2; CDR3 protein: CARSQFVTGELFF; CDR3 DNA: TGTGCCCGCAGCCAATTTGTAACCGGGGAGCTGTTTTTT
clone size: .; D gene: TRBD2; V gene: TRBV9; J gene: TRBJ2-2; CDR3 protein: CASSFLTGGGLDTGELFF; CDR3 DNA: TGTGCCAGCAGCTTTCTCACCGGCGGGGGTTTGGACACCGGGGAGCTGTTTTTT
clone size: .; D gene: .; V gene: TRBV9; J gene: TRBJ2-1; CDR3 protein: CASSGLEMGLYNEQFF; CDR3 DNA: TGTGCCAGCAGCGGACTCGAGATGGGGCTCTACAATGAGCAGTTCTTC
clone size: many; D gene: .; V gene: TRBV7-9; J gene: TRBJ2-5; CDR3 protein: CASSLEGHQETQYF; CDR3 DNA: TGTGCCAGCAGCTTAGAGGGTCATCAAGAGACCCAGTACTTC
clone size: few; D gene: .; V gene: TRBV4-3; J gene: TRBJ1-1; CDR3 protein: CASSPIHLTGRETEAFF; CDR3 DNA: TGCGCCAGCAGCCCGATTCACCTAACAGGGAGGGAGACTGAAGCTTTCTTT
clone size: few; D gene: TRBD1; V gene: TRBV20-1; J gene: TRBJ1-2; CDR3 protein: CSATRTGPNYGYTF; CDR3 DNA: TGCAGTGCTACCCGGACAGGCCCTAACTATGGCTACACCTTC
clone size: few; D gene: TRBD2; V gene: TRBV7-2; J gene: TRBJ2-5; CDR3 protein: CASSLVRRGFQETQYF; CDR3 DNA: TGTGCCAGCAGCTTAGTACGGCGGGGGTTCCAAGAGACCCAGTACTTC
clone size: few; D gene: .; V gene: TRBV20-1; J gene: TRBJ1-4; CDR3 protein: CSAREGHITNEKLFF; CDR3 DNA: TGCAGTGCTAGAGAGGGTCACATAACTAATGAAAAACTGTTTTTT
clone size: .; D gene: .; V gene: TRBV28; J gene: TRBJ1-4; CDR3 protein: CASSLTRTVGNEKLFF; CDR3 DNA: TGTGCCAGCAGTTTAACCCGGACAGTCGGAAATGAAAAACTGTTTTTT
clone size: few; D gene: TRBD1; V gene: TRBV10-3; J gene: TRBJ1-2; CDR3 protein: CAIRGGQMIYGYTF; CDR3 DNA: TGTGCCATCAGGGGGGGACAGATGATCTATGGCTACACCTTC
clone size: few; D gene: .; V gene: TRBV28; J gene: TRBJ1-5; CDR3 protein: CASTVKLDQPQHF; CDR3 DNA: TGTGCCAGCACCGTCAAACTTGATCAGCCCCAGCATTTT